Listed below are T cell receptor beta chains from one sample, sequenced in a study of blood T cells in healthy people across ages. TCRdb reprocessed the 5' RACE reads with MiXCR, giving one entry per CDR3 protein. The table shows around 990,000 distinct CDR3 sequences, with roughly two fifths occurring only once. The specimen sequenced was blood. These receptors originate from a young man in good health. Each CDR3 is given with its conserved first and last residue. The D gene is left open where the match is weak. Clone size is shown for a subset of rows, as once, few, many or a class of expanded clone.

V gene	CDR3 length	clone size	D gene	J gene	CDR3 protein	CDR3 DNA
TRBV9	15	-	TRBD1	TRBJ1-5	CASSPGGSGNQPQHF	TGTGCCAGCAGCCCAGGGGGCTCGGGCAATCAGCCCCAGCATTTT
TRBV4-3	13	few	-	TRBJ2-5	CASSQEVLETQYF	TGCGCCAGCAGCCAAGAGGTTCTAGAGACCCAGTACTTC
TRBV25-1	15	few	TRBD1	TRBJ1-2	CASSDGGQTWDGYTF	TGTGCCAGCAGTGATGGGGGACAGACCTGGGATGGCTACACCTTC
TRBV28	16	few	-	TRBJ2-5	CASSPSGGFLQETQYF	TGTGCCAGCAGTCCGTCTGGGGGGTTTCTTCAAGAGACCCAGTACTTC
TRBV27	14	few	-	TRBJ2-1	CASSPNGVVDEQFF	TGTGCCAGCAGCCCAAATGGGGTCGTCGATGAGCAGTTCTTC
TRBV7-3	13	few	-	TRBJ1-2	CASSLGPWVGYTF	TGTGCCAGCAGCTTAGGGCCCTGGGTAGGCTACACCTTC
TRBV2	12	-	-	TRBJ2-2	CASSVLAAELFF	TGTGCCAGCAGTGTGCTCGCGGCGGAGCTGTTTTTT
TRBV2	14	-	-	TRBJ1-1	CASSENRWNTEAFF	TGTGCCAGCAGTGAGAACAGGTGGAACACTGAAGCTTTCTTT
TRBV25-1	12	-	-	TRBJ1-1	CASSEYPGWAFF	TGTGCCAGCAGTGAATACCCAGGGTGGGCTTTCTTT
TRBV6-5	14	-	-	TRBJ1-1	CASSYSMRASEAFF	TGTGCCAGCAGTTACTCGATGAGGGCGTCTGAAGCTTTCTTT
TRBV5-1	18	-	TRBD2	TRBJ2-7	CASSFETLGTISYNEQYF	TGCGCCAGCAGCTTCGAGACACTCGGGACTATCTCCTACAATGAGCAGTACTTC
TRBV12-3/TRBV12-4	15	-	-	TRBJ1-2	CASSPMEGMGYGYTF	TGTGCCAGCAGTCCCATGGAAGGGATGGGCTATGGCTACACCTTC
TRBV12-3/TRBV12-4	14	-	-	TRBJ1-5	CASNRGVNNQPQHF	TGTGCCAGTAACCGGGGAGTCAACAATCAGCCCCAGCATTTT
TRBV2	14	few	-	TRBJ2-3	CASRVQGGTDTQYF	TGTGCCAGCAGAGTACAGGGAGGCACAGATACGCAGTATTTT
TRBV9	15	-	TRBD1	TRBJ1-2	CASSVRDRKNYGYTF	TGTGCCAGCAGCGTCCGGGACAGAAAAAACTATGGCTACACCTTC
TRBV5-1	14	-	-	TRBJ2-1	CASSLEGRPNEQFF	TGCGCCAGCAGCTTGGAGGGACGGCCAAATGAGCAGTTCTTC
TRBV6-2/TRBV6-3	15	-	TRBD2	TRBJ2-2	CASSKPGLEAGELFF	TGTGCCAGCAGTAAGCCGGGACTAGAAGCCGGGGAGCTGTTTTTT
TRBV6-4	12	-	TRBD1	TRBJ1-6	CARRDSPSPLHF	TGTGCCAGAAGGGACAGCCCTTCACCCCTCCACTTT